Below, 8 T cell receptor beta chains from the same sample are listed, as sequenced in a study of PD-1 blockade in classical Hodgkin lymphoma (TCRdb year 2020). Library generation was performed with the immunoSEQ multiplex PCR assay. The table was pulled from immuneACCESS by TCRdb, which kept in-frame rearrangements only. Such tables lose some clones; where checked, under half of the loss comes from unresolved V genes, and the rest has no known cause. Recorded for this sample are roughly 20,000 clones; roughly 84% of them occurred a single time. The biggest ten clones account for 6.3% of the sample. The time point label, as the study defines it: cycle 1 day 1 (C1D1), immediately before nivolumab initiation. All trial patients had relapsed after autologous stem cell transplantation, with cohorts A, B and C differing in prior brentuximab vedotin exposure. This sample comprised peripheral blood mononuclear cells (PBMCs), obtained at baseline. All receptors come from a human donor with classical Hodgkin lymphoma.

The chain uses TRBV15 and TRBJ2-5, with D perhaps TRBD2 (5 bases). V was cut by 0 bases and J by 2 bases, with 19 bases left in between. This CDR3 is built from 18 residues. CDR1 is LNHNV and CDR2 is YYDKDF in the germline V gene (reference sequence). CDR3 residues: CATSRDAFEQDSQETQYF. The CDR3 coding sequence is TGTGCCACCAGCAGAGACGCCTTCGAGCAGGACTCGCAAGAGACCCAGTACTTC.

The rearrangement links TRBV6-4 to TRBJ2-7, with 9 bases that match TRBD1. The CDR3 sequence is 14 residues long. Germline assignment: CDR1 MRHNA and CDR2 SNTAGT. J gave up 4 bases and V 5 bases, and 6 bases lay outside the gene matches. The CDR3 loop is CASSPGTGSYEQYF. CDR3 nucleotides: TGTGCCAGCAGTCCAGGGACAGGGAGTTACGAGCAGTACTTC.

V is TRBV5-1 and J is TRBJ2-3; TRBD2 matches at 7 bases. Trimming at V came to 0 bases and at J to 4 bases, leaving 2 bases not matched to a gene. The germline V gene encodes CDR1 SGHRS and CDR2 YFSETQ. The CDR3 extends over 14 amino acids. The DNA for the CDR3 is TGCGCCAGCAGCTTGGAGGGAGGGGCAGATACGCAGTATTTT. This encodes CASSLEGGADTQYF.

This chain links TRBV6-5 with TRBJ2-3, with 10 bases aligning to TRBD2. The CDR3 runs to 15 residues. The J segment lost 1 base and the V segment lost 6 bases, leaving 4 bases of the junction unmatched. Germline V gene data show CDR1 as MNHEY and CDR2 as SVGAGI. In DNA, the CDR3 is TGTGCCAGCAGGGTACTAGCGGGGCGCACAGATACGCAGTATTTT. This encodes CASRVLAGRTDTQYF.

This CDR3 reads CASVGSGDRVKGYTF. The CDR3 nucleotides read TGTGCCAGCGTAGGAAGTGGAGACCGGGTAAAGGGCTACACCTTC. The chain employs TRBV2 and TRBJ1-2; D unclear. From germline, CDR1 is SNHLY and CDR2 FYNNEI. CDR3 length equals 15 residues. Trimming left V 8 bases short and J 8 bases short, with 24 bases between. Full variable domain (outside the CDR3, taken from reference TRBV2 and TRBJ1-2): EPEVTQTPSHQVTQMGQEVILRCVPISNHLYFYWYRQILGQKVEFLVSFYNNEISEKSEIFDDQFSVERPDGSNFTLKIRSTKLEDSAMYFCASVGSGDRVKGYTFGSGTRLTVV.

This chain joins TRBV6-5 and TRBJ1-1; perhaps TRBD1 as D (6 bases). With 2 bases removed from V and 3 bases from J, the gap between germline ends came to 10 bases. Germline CDR1 and CDR2: MNHEY and SVGAGI. This CDR3 is 14 amino acids long. The CDR3 sequence is CASSYEGDYTEAFF. In nucleotides, the CDR3 is TGTGCCAGCAGTTACGAGGGGGATTACACTGAAGCTTTCTTT.

This clone was seen more than once but under ten times. Additional DNA sequences in this sample encode the identical CDR3. This chain connects TRBV6-1 to TRBJ1-3, with D unclear. V lost 3 bases and J 1 base, leaving 7 bases between the germline ends. Germline V gene data show CDR1 as MNHNS and CDR2 as SASEGT. The CDR3 runs 14 residues. The CDR3 coding sequence is TGTGCCAGCAGTGACGGAGTATCTGGAAACACCATATATTTT. Translated, it gives CASSDGVSGNTIYF.

The gene calls are TRBV29-1 and TRBJ2-1; maybe TRBD1 (6 bases). V dropped 0 bases and J dropped 9 bases, with 15 bases sitting between them. The V gene's germline CDR1 is SQVTM and CDR2 ANQGSEA. This CDR3 spans 14 amino acids. CDR3 in amino acids: CSVEEGQGRGEQFF. CDR3 nucleotide sequence: TGCAGCGTTGAAGAAGGGCAGGGGAGAGGTGAGCAGTTCTTC.